A single sample is the source of the 10 T cell receptor beta chains below, sequenced in a study of beta chain features in type 1 diabetes (dated by TCRdb to the late 2010s). The research as a whole found: A moderate but significant shortening of TCRB CDR3 length was observed in type 1 diabetes patients in all four CD4+ subsets.

These TCRs' antigens remain unknown. Library generation was performed with the immunoSEQ multiplex PCR assay. The High Capacity cDNA Reverse Transcription Kit was used to reverse transcribe all of the isolated RNA, meaning that expressed TCRB transcripts were what got sequenced. TCRdb re-hosts the immuneACCESS table, in-frame sequences only. Its copies lack some clones; in the studies checked, an unresolved V gene accounts for under half of them, and the cause for the rest is not known. The sample records around 360,000 clones, roughly an eighth of which are singletons. 0.01% of the sample lies in the top ten. Sequencing input: naive CD4+ T cells from blood. The meaning of the sample's cell subset or site label: true naive CD4+ T cells. The receptors come from a woman younger than 35 with type 1 diabetes.

Remarks on this clone: The DNA is left out, because the CDR3 cannot be placed on it with certainty; the CDR3 is given as TCRdb lists it. The chain is built from TRBV4-1 and TRBJ2-4; the table's D call, TRBD1, has no DNA check behind it. Germline values: CDR1 MGHRA, CDR2 YSYEKL. The CDR3 is 16 amino acids in total, end residues counted. CDR3 amino acids: CASSQIFGAGNAPRDF.

This clone came up a few times. V and J are TRBV30 and TRBJ1-1; D not certain. The CDR3 has 13 amino acids. The germline V and J ends were trimmed by 0 bases and 5 bases, with 10 bases remaining between them. The germline V gene has CDR1 GTSNPN and CDR2 SVGIG (reference sequence). The CDR3 DNA sequence: TGTGCCTGGAGTGTACTGGGGAGAACTGAAGCTTTCTTT. Residues: CAWSVLGRTEAFF.

As DNA, the CDR3 is TGCAGCGTTGCGGAAGGACAGGGGGCTAATGAAAAACTGTTTTTT. This translates into CSVAEGQGANEKLFF. The rearrangement links TRBV29-1 to TRBJ1-4, with TRBD1 identical over 10 bases. CDR1 SQVTM and CDR2 ANQGSEA come from the germline V gene. The CDR3 consists of 15 residues. V gave up 4 bases and J gave up 3 bases; unmatched junction bases: 5.

The rearrangement uses TRBV2 and TRBJ1-6, with 8 nucleotides matching TRBD1. CDR3 length equals 14 residues. V was pared by 2 bases and J by 7 bases, with 1 base of the junction left unmatched. Per the germline V gene, CDR1 is SNHLY and CDR2 is FYNNEI. This CDR3 reads CASSETGGNSPLHF. The DNA for the CDR3 is TGTGCCAGCAGTGAAACAGGGGGAAATTCACCCCTCCACTTT. Using reference TRBV2 and TRBJ1-6 for the parts outside the CDR3, the full variable domain is EPEVTQTPSHQVTQMGQEVILRCVPISNHLYFYWYRQILGQKVEFLVSFYNNEISEKSEIFDDQFSVERPDGSNFTLKIRSTKLEDSAMYFCASSETGGNSPLHFGNGTRLTVT.

The chain uses TRBV11-2 and TRBJ2-7; 7 nucleotides match TRBD2. V gave up 5 bases and J gave up 6 bases; unmatched junction bases: 13. CDR3 length: 15 amino acids. The germline V gene encodes CDR1 SGHAT and CDR2 FQNNGV. CDR3 coding DNA: TGTGCCAGCAGCCAATTGGGAGGGCGAATGAGCGAGCAGTACTTC. Its protein is CASSQLGGRMSEQYF.

There are a few counts of this clone. V is TRBV18 and J is TRBJ2-5, with TRBD1 matching 8 bases. V lost 3 bases to trimming and J lost 2 bases; unmatched junction nucleotides: 5. Germline CDR1 reads KGHSH; CDR2 reads LQKENI. The CDR3 length is 15 residues. CDR3 nucleotides: TGTGCCAGCTCACCGCAAACAGGGGGGCAAGAGACCCAGTACTTC. Its translation is CASSPQTGGQETQYF.

This clone was counted between two and nine times. This chain connects TRBV29-1 to TRBJ2-5; 8 bases agree with TRBD1. Germline V gene data show CDR1 as SQVTM and CDR2 as ANQGSEA. V shed 0 bases, J shed 5 bases, and the junction held 5 bases outside the gene matches. The CDR3 consists of 14 residues. As DNA, the CDR3 is TGCAGCGTTGAAGACACAGGGGGTAGGGAGACCCAGTACTTC. Residues: CSVEDTGGRETQYF.

This clone has a handful of counts. The chain couples TRBV13 to TRBJ2-3; D is perhaps TRBD2 (5 bases). CDR1 and CDR2 from the germline V gene are PRHDT and FYEKMQ (reference sequence). V lost 2 bases and J lost 5, with 26 bases in between. This CDR3 region has 19 residues. CDR3 nucleotides: TGTGCCAGCAGCTTAATCGCCCTTCCGGAGGAAGGTTTCGGAGATACGCAGTATTTT. Protein sequence: CASSLIALPEEGFGDTQYF.

V and J are TRBV6-5 and TRBJ2-7; 11 bases align to TRBD2. There are 16 residues in the CDR3. Germline lookup yields CDR1 MNHEY and CDR2 SVGAGI. The ends lost 4 bases at V and 3 bases at J; junction bases unmatched: 8. The CDR3 region is CASSFQPGLADYEQYF. For the CDR3, the DNA is TGTGCCAGCAGTTTTCAACCGGGACTAGCGGACTACGAGCAGTACTTC.

This clone was seen a handful of times. The chain recombines TRBV28 with TRBJ2-7; 8 bases are shared with TRBD2. This CDR3 has 13 residues. In germline, CDR1 is MDHEN, CDR2 SYDVKM. The ends lost 6 bases at V and 6 bases at J; junction bases unmatched: 7. CDR3 DNA: TGTGCCAGCAGCCCCGGACTAGCCCGCGAGCAGTACTTC. This gives the protein CASSPGLAREQYF. Full variable domain (remainder filled in from reference TRBV28 and TRBJ2-7): DVKVTQSSRYLVKRTGEKVFLECVQDMDHENMFWYRQDPGLGLRLIYFSYDVKMKEKGDIPEGYSVSREKKERFSLILESASTNQTSMYLCASSPGLAREQYFGPGTRLTVT.